Sequencing of this T cell receptor (beta chain) was carried out in a study of control samples from healthy donors and cancer patients. The germline V and J ends were trimmed by 3 bases and 8 bases, with 19 bases remaining between them. This CDR3 region has 15 residues. Per germline, CDR1 MNHEY and CDR2 SVGAGI. Sequencing was performed with immunoSEQ multiplex PCR; in TCRdb, only in-frame clones are kept and a portion is missing. The sample contains around 100,000 clones, roughly 90% of which appear only once. Sequenced sample: blood. This receptor was taken from a woman aged 45-59 years in good health. The gene calls are TRBV6-5 and TRBJ1-2; D perhaps matches TRBD1 (5 bases). CDR3 protein: CASSYSNMGRGGYTF. The CDR3 nucleotides read TGTGCCAGCAGTTATTCGAACATGGGGCGCGGAGGCTACACCTTC.